This T cell receptor (beta chain) was recovered during a study of blood T cell repertoires in COVID-19. In the study overall: Whether acute or convalescent, the COVID-19 samples came from the United States, Italy and Spain. The cDNA or gDNA used as material had been derived from T cells, B-cell-depleted T cells, or PBMCs.

The CDR3 length is 14 residues. V lost 4 bases and J lost 0, with 10 bases in between. The germline CDR1 and CDR2 sequences are MDHEN and SYDVKM. A single count supports this clone. In the original processing: Quantification of nucleated cells was approximated via reference gene primer amplification. Clones were sequenced by immunoSEQ multiplex PCR, and TCRdb holds only the in-frame ones, with some missing. V, J and clone size were drawn from that table, and D and trimming were deduced from the DNA. The table lists some 150,000 clones, 85% of them singletons. The sample comprised peripheral blood. This TCR derives from a woman in her thirties or forties with active or convalescent COVID-19. The chain combines TRBV28 with TRBJ2-7; no definite D call. CDR3 DNA: TGTGCCAGCAGTTCCCGATTTAGCTCCTACGAGCAGTACTTC. Protein sequence: CASSSRFSSYEQYF.